What follows are 9 T cell receptor beta chains derived from one specimen sequenced in a study of post-analysis software for immune sequencing data. cDNA libraries for TCR beta contained unique molecular identifiers. TCRdb used MiXCR to reprocess the PCR reads, holding one entry per CDR3 protein. This table holds over 300,000 distinct CDR3 sequences, roughly 38% found once. These receptors have no identified antigens. Study observations and caveats: A handful of TRBV segments were significantly more frequent in patients than in controls. TRBV5-6, TRBV5-1 and TRBV20-1 were among these segments.

The sequenced material came from blood. The receptor set was obtained from a girl aged 5-17 years with multiple sclerosis.

This clonotype was detected a few times. This chain joins TRBV5-1 and TRBJ1-2; D call uncertain. Germline CDR1 reads SGHRS; CDR2 reads YFSETQ. The CDR3 sequence is 13 residues long. Deletions cut 5 bases from V and 7 bases from J, with 15 bases between. CDR3 DNA: TGCGCCAGCAGTTTTGGGGATTCTAGTGGCTACACCTTC. Its protein product is CASSFGDSSGYTF.

This clonotype has only a few counts. This chain connects TRBV4-1 to TRBJ1-2; D is possibly TRBD1 (5 bases). Germline V lookup: CDR1 MGHRA, CDR2 YSYEKL. The CDR3 is 17 amino acids. Trimming stripped 0 bases from V and 1 base from J, with 15 bases between. The chain's CDR3 is CASSQDLDRGGNYGYTF. DNA of the CDR3: TGCGCCAGCAGCCAAGATCTGGATCGCGGGGGTAACTATGGCTACACCTTC.

The sample holds many counts of this clonotype. V is TRBV7-2 and J is TRBJ2-7, with 9 bases that match TRBD1. V lost 2 bases and J lost 1; bases outside the gene matches: 3. Germline CDR1 SGHTA, CDR2 FQGNSA. This CDR3 contains 15 residues. CDR3 nucleotides: TGTGCCAGCAGCTTATCAGGACAGGGGTCCTACGAGCAGTACTTC. Amino acids: CASSLSGQGSYEQYF.

This clonotype came up a few times. The chain joins TRBV7-9 to TRBJ2-5; the D call may be TRBD1 or TRBD2 (5 bases each). The CDR3 is 12 residues long. From germline, CDR1 is SEHNR and CDR2 FQNEAQ (reference sequence). V lost 1 base to trimming and J lost 7 bases, with 7 bases between them. The CDR3 nucleotides are TGTGCCAGCAGCTTAGAGAGGGGGACCCAGTACTTC. Translating gives CASSLERGTQYF.

The V call is TRBV4-1, the J call TRBJ2-1; 8 nucleotides match TRBD1. The CDR3 spans 16 residues. After removal of 3 bases from V and 6 bases from J, the junction contained 10 bases not matched to a gene. The V gene's germline CDR1 is MGHRA and CDR2 YSYEKL. The CDR3 nucleotides read TGCGCCAGCAGCCACCCGTCGGACAGGGATAGCAATGAGCAGTTCTTC. This gives the protein CASSHPSDRDSNEQFF.

The genes are TRBV20-1 and TRBJ1-1; a weak D match, TRBD1 (6 bases). This CDR3 is built from 15 residues. Per the germline V gene, CDR1 is DFQATT and CDR2 is SNEGSKA (reference sequence). V dropped 1 base and J dropped 1 base, with 13 bases sitting between them. The CDR3 DNA sequence: TGCAGTGCTAGAGTTCCTGGGGGCCCGAACACTGAAGCTTTCTTT. It codes for CSARVPGGPNTEAFF.

Only a few counts were recorded for this clonotype. This rearrangement joins TRBV6-6 to TRBJ1-2; 7 bases line up with TRBD1. CDR1 is MNHNY, CDR2 SVGAGI, per germline (reference sequence). The CDR3 consists of 15 residues. J gave up 4 bases and V 7 bases, and 12 bases lay outside the gene matches. The CDR3 sequence: CASTNNEGAPYGYTF. Here the CDR3 DNA reads TGTGCCAGCACCAACAATGAGGGGGCTCCCTATGGCTACACCTTC.

The chain links TRBV5-1 to TRBJ2-3, with 9 bases lining up with TRBD2. With 4 bases clipped from V and 2 bases from J, the junction kept 8 bases outside the gene matches. From germline, CDR1 is SGHRS and CDR2 YFSETQ. This CDR3 has 16 amino acids. The chain's CDR3 is CASSPRSGGNTDTQYF. The CDR3 DNA sequence: TGCGCCAGCAGCCCCCGGAGCGGGGGGAACACAGATACGCAGTATTTT.

This clonotype was picked up a small number of times. The V gene is TRBV29-1, the J gene TRBJ2-2; TRBD1 agrees at 8 bases. From germline, CDR1 is SQVTM and CDR2 ANQGSEA. The CDR3 length is 14 residues. The ends lost 4 bases at V and 4 bases at J; junction bases unmatched: 5. CDR3 in DNA: TGCAGCGTTGCCGGGACAGGTGCCACCGGGGAGCTGTTTTTT. Translating gives CSVAGTGATGELFF.